This TCR beta chain was obtained from a study of shared clonotypes between healthy human individuals. Study-wide results and caveats: What naive subsets generally showed was a larger estimated richness than memory subsets showed.

On this clone: Its antigen is not known.

Only in-frame clones appear in the TCRdb table, and some are missing; sequencing was by immunoSEQ multiplex PCR. The sample lists over a million clones, 98% seen once, with about 0.35% in the top ten. Trimming cost V 0 bases and J 1 base; bases outside gene matches: 4. The CDR3 length is 16 residues. Per the germline V gene, CDR1 is SGDLS and CDR2 is YYNGEE. The source is a man in his thirties or forties in good health. This sequence joins TRBV9 and TRBJ1-5, with 7 bases that match TRBD1. The specimen sequenced was naive CD4+ T cells sorted from blood. Subset of the sample: CD45RA+ positively selected. This CDR3 is CASSVGQGKSNQPQHF. DNA of the CDR3: TGTGCCAGCAGCGTAGGACAGGGCAAAAGCAATCAGCCCCAGCATTTT.